This T cell receptor beta chain was captured by sequencing in a study of cytomegalovirus exposure and HLA in healthy donors. Primers included in the PCR were 60 Vbeta and 13 Jbeta primers. Profiled with immunoSEQ multiplex PCR; TCRdb holds only in-frame clones, not every one. The sample consists of about 160,000 clones, about 75% of them appearing once. Study-wide results and caveats: The authors enumerated 150 to 200 TCR beta chains as linked to cytomegalovirus.

On this clone itself: Its antigen is not identified.

CDR1 SGHNT and CDR2 YYREEE come from the germline V gene (reference sequence). Trimming took off 0 bases at V and 1 base at J, with 8 bases between the two ends. The CDR3 length is 15 residues. The gene calls are TRBV5-4 and TRBJ2-1; D is ambiguous. Sequenced sample: PBMCs. The TCR comes from a woman aged 45-59 years in good health and CMV-seropositive. CDR3 residues: CASSLGHQSYNEQFF. The CDR3 DNA reads as TGTGCCAGCAGCTTGGGGCACCAGTCCTACAATGAGCAGTTCTTC.